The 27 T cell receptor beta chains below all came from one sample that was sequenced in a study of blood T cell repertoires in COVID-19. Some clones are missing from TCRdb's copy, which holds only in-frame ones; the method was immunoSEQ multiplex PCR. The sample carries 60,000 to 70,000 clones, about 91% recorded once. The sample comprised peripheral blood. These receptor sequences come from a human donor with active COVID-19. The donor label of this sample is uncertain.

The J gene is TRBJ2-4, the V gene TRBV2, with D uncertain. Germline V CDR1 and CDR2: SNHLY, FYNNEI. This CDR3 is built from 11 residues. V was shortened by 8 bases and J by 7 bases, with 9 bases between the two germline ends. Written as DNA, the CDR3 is TGTGCCAGCCGAAGTGGCAACATTCAGTACTTC. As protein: CASRSGNIQYF.

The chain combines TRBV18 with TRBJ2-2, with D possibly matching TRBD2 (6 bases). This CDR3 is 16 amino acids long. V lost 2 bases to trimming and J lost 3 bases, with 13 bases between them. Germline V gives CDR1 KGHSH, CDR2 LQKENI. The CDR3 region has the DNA TGTGCCAGCTCACCATCGTTCGGGGGTGACACCGGGGAGCTGTTTTTT. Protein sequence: CASSPSFGGDTGELFF.

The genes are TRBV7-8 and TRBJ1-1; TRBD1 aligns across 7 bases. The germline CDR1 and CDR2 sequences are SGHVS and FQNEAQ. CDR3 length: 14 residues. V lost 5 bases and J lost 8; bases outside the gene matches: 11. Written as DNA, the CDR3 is TGTGCCAGCAGCGCACAGGGGCGACCTACAGAAGCTTTCTTT. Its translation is CASSAQGRPTEAFF.

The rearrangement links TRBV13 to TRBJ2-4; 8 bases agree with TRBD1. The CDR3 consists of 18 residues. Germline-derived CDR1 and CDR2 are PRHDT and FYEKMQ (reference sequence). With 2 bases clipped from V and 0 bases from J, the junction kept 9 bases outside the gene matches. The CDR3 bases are TGTGCCAGCAGCTTACAGGGGGCGCGTAATCTAGCCAAAAACATTCAGTACTTC. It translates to CASSLQGARNLAKNIQYF.

The CDR3 sequence is CAWSQGTEAFF. The CDR3 DNA reads as TGTGCCTGGAGTCAGGGAACTGAAGCTTTCTTT. The chain couples TRBV30 to TRBJ1-1; TRBD1 is a possible D gene (5 bases). CDR1 GTSNPN and CDR2 SVGIG come from the germline V gene (reference sequence). The CDR3 loop spans 11 amino acids. V dropped 2 bases and J dropped 5 bases, with 6 bases sitting between them.

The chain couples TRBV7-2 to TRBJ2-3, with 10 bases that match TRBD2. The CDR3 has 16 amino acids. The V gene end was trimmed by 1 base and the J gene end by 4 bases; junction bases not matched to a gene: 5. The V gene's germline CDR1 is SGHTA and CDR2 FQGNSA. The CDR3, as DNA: TGTGCCAGCAGCTTAGTAGCGGGAGGTAGCGCAGATACGCAGTATTTT. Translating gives CASSLVAGGSADTQYF.

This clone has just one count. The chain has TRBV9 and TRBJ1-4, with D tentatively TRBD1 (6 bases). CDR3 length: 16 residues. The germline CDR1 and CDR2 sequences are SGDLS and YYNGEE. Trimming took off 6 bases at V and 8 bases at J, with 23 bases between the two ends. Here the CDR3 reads CASTNGRGEGGEKLFF. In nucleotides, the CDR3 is TGTGCCAGCACCAACGGCAGGGGAGAAGGAGGAGAAAAACTGTTTTTT.

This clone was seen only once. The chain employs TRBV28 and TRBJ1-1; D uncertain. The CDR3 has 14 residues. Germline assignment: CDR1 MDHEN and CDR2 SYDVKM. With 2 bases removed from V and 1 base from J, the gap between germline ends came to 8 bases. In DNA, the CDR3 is TGTGCCAGCAGTTTAGCCGGGTCGAACACTGAAGCTTTCTTT. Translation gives CASSLAGSNTEAFF.

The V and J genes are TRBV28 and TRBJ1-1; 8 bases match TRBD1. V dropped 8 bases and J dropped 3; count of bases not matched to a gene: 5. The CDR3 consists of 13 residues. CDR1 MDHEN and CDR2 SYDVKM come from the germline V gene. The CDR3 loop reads CASGLTGDTEAFF. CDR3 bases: TGTGCCAGCGGGCTGACAGGGGACACTGAAGCTTTCTTT. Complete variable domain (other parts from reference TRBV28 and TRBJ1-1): DVKVTQSSRYLVKRTGEKVFLECVQDMDHENMFWYRQDPGLGLRLIYFSYDVKMKEKGDIPEGYSVSREKKERFSLILESASTNQTSMYLCASGLTGDTEAFFGQGTRLTVV.

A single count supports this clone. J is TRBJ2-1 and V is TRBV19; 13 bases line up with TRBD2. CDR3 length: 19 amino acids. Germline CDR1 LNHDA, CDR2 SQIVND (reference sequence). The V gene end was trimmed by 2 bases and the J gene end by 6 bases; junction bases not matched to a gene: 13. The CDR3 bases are TGTGCCAGTAGTATAAATCGAGGCTGGACTAGCGGGAGAAGCAATGAGCAGTTCTTC. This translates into CASSINRGWTSGRSNEQFF.

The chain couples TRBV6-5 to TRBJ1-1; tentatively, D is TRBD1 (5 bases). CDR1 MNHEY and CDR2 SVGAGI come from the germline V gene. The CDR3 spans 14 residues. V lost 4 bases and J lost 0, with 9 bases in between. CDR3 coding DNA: TGTGCCAGCAGTTTTGACAGCTTGAACACTGAAGCTTTCTTT. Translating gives CASSFDSLNTEAFF.

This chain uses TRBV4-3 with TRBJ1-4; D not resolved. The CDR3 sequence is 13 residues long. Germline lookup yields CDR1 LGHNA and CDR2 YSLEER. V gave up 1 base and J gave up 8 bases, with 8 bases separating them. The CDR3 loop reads CASSQVTSEKLFF. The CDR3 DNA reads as TGCGCCAGCAGCCAAGTTACATCAGAAAAACTGTTTTTT.

For the CDR3, the DNA is TGTGCCAGTAGTCTCACCGGGACAGATGTTGAAAAACTGTTTTTT. As protein: CASSLTGTDVEKLFF. This chain connects TRBV19 to TRBJ1-4; 7 bases are shared with TRBD1. CDR3 length equals 15 residues. Germline V CDR1 and CDR2: LNHDA, SQIVND (reference sequence). The V gene end was trimmed by 5 bases and the J gene end by 7 bases; junction bases not matched to a gene: 10.

The CDR3 coding sequence is TGTGCCAGCAGCCAAGATACTAGCGGGAGAAGCACAGATACGCAGTATTTT. Protein sequence: CASSQDTSGRSTDTQYF. The chain has TRBV4-2 and TRBJ2-3; 11 bases line up with TRBD2. Germline loops: CDR1 LGHNA, CDR2 YNFKEQ. J lost 0 bases, V lost 0 bases, and 2 bases had no gene match. This CDR3 contains 17 residues.

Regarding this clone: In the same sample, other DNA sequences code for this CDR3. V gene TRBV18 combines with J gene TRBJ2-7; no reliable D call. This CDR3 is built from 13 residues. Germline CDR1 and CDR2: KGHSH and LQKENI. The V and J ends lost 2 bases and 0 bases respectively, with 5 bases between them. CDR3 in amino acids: CASSPTGSYEQYF. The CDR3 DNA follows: TGTGCCAGCTCACCAACGGGCTCCTACGAGCAGTACTTC. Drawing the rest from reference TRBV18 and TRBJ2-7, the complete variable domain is NAGVMQNPRHLVRRRGQEARLRCSPMKGHSHVYWYRQLPEEGLKFMVYLQKENIIDESGMPKERFSAEFPKEGPSILRIQQVVRGDSAAYFCASSPTGSYEQYFGPGTRLTVT.

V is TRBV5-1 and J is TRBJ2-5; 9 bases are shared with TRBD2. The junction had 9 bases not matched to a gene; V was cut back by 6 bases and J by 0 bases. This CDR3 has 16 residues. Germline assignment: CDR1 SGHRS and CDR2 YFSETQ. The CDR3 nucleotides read TGCGCCAGCAATCGGGTAGCGGGAGCCAACCAAGAGACCCAGTACTTC. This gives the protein CASNRVAGANQETQYF.

CDR3 protein: CASSKTGNEQYF. The CDR3 nucleotides are TGTGCCAGCAGCAAGACAGGGAACGAGCAGTACTTC. The chain is built from TRBV3-1 (or the pseudogene TRBV3-2) and TRBJ2-7; 7 nucleotides align to TRBD1. V gave up 5 bases and J gave up 5 bases; unmatched junction bases: 3. CDR1 LGHDT and CDR2 YNNKEL come from the germline V gene (reference sequence). The CDR3 sequence is 12 residues long.

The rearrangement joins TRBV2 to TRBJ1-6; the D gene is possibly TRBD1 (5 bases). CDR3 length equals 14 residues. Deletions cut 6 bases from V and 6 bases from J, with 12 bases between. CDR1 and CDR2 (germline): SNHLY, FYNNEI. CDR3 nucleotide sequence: TGTGCCAGCAGGGAGGGACCGCCTAATTCACCCCTCCACTTT. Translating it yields CASREGPPNSPLHF. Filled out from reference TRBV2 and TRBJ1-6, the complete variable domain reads EPEVTQTPSHQVTQMGQEVILRCVPISNHLYFYWYRQILGQKVEFLVSFYNNEISEKSEIFDDQFSVERPDGSNFTLKIRSTKLEDSAMYFCASREGPPNSPLHFGNGTRLTVT.

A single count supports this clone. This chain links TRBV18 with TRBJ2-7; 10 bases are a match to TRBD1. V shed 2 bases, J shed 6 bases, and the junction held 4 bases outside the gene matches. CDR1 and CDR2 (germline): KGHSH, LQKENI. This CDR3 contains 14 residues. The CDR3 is CASSPSGQGTEQYF. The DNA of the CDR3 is TGTGCCAGCTCACCATCGGGACAGGGGACCGAGCAGTACTTC.

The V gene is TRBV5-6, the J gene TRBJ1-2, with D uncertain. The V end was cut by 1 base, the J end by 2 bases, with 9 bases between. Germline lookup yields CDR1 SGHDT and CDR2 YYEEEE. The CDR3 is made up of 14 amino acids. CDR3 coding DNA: TGTGCCAGCAGCTTGTTTTCCGGGAACTATGGCTACACCTTC. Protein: CASSLFSGNYGYTF.

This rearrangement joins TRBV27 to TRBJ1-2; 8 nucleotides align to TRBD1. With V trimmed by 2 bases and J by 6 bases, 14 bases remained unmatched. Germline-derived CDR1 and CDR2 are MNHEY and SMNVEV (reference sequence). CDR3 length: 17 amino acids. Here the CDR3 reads CASSLNYRGGTMDGYTF. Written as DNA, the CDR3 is TGTGCCAGCAGTTTAAATTACAGGGGGGGTACTATGGATGGCTACACCTTC.

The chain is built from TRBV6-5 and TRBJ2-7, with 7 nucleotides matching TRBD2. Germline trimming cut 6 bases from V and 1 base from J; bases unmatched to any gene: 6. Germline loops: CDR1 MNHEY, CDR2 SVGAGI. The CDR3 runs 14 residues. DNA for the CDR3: TGTGCCAGCAGGGCCGGGCGGGGGTCCTACGAGCAGTACTTC. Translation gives CASRAGRGSYEQYF.

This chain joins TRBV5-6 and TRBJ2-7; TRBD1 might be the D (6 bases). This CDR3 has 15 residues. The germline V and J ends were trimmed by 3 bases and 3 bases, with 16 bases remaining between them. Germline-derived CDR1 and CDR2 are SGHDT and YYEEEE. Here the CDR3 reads CASSSQGQWLYEQYF. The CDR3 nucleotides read TGTGCCAGCAGCTCGCAGGGACAATGGCTCTACGAGCAGTACTTC.

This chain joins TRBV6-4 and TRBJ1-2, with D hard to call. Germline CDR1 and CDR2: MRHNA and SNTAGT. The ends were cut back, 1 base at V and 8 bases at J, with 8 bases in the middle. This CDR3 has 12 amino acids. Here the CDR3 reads CASSDLGRGYTF. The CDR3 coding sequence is TGTGCCAGCAGTGACTTGGGCCGCGGCTACACCTTC.

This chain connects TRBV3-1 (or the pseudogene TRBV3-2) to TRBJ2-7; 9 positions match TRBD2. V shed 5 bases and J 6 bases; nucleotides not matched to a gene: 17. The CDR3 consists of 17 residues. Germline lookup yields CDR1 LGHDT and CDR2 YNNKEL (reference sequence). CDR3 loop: CASSWDTPGTSLAEQYF. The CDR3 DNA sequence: TGTGCCAGCAGCTGGGACACCCCCGGGACTAGCCTTGCCGAGCAGTACTTC.

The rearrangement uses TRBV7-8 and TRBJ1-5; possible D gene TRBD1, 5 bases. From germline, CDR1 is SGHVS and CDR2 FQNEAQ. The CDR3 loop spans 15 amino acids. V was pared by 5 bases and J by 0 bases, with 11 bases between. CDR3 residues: CASSPQGYSNQPQHF. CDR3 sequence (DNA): TGTGCCAGCAGCCCCCAGGGATATAGCAATCAGCCCCAGCATTTT.

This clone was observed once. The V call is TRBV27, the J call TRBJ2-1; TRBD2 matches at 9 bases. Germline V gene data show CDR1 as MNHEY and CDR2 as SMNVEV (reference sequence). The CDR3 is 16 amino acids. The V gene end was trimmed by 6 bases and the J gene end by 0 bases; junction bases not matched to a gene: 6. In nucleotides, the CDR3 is TGTGCCAGCAGATTAGCGGGAGTGAACTCCTACAATGAGCAGTTCTTC. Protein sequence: CASRLAGVNSYNEQFF.